Listed below are T cell receptor beta chains from one sample, sequenced in a study of T cells in Graves' hyperthyroidism and ophthalmopathy. MiXCR, applied by TCRdb to the multiplex PCR reads, yields one record per CDR3 protein. The sample has just under 750,000 distinct CDR3 sequences; 30% to 40% are singletons. Sequencing was done on a sample of blood. The source is a woman in her thirties or forties with Graves' hyperthyroidism. Each CDR3 is given with its conserved first and last residue. A D gene is named only where the DNA matches it firmly. Rows give clone size only sometimes, using once, few, many, or a class for an expanded clone.

size,J,D,V,CDR3,DNA
many,TRBJ1-2,-,TRBV7-9,CASSLGNGYGYTF,TGTGCCAGCAGCTTGGGGAACGGCTATGGCTACACCTTC
many,TRBJ2-7,TRBD1,TRBV7-9,CASSLWDRALYEQYF,TGTGCCAGCAGCTTATGGGACAGGGCGCTCTACGAGCAGTACTTC
-,TRBJ1-2,-,TRBV29-1,CSVEDRGKGLYGYTF,TGCAGCGTTGAAGATCGGGGGAAGGGGCTCTATGGCTACACCTTC
-,TRBJ1-4,-,TRBV6-2/TRBV6-3,CASSYSIGPGIGTNEKLFF,TGTGCCAGCAGTTACTCGATCGGGCCGGGGATAGGAACTAATGAAAAACTGTTTTTT
many,TRBJ1-5,-,TRBV19,CASSTGKNSNQPQHF,TGTGCCAGTAGTACAGGTAAAAATAGCAATCAGCCCCAGCATTTT
many,TRBJ1-1,-,TRBV29-1,CSGQRGENTEAFF,TGCAGCGGCCAAAGGGGGGAGAACACTGAAGCTTTCTTT
-,TRBJ1-2,-,TRBV4-3,CASSQDYAGTYGYTF,TGCGCCAGCAGCCAAGATTACGCAGGGACCTATGGCTACACCTTC
-,TRBJ2-6,TRBD1,TRBV7-2,CASTEGGAGQDLNGANVLTF,TGTGCCAGCACCGAAGGAGGGGCGGGACAGGACCTTAACGGGGCCAACGTCCTGACTTTC
many,TRBJ1-4,-,TRBV2,CASSEGGAAGNEKLFF,TGTGCCAGCAGTGAAGGAGGTGCGGCAGGGAATGAAAAACTGTTTTTT
-,TRBJ1-2,-,TRBV19,CASIPTDVGGIYGYTF,TGTGCCAGTATTCCTACGGACGTAGGGGGTATCTATGGCTACACCTTC
-,TRBJ2-2,-,TRBV7-2,CASSSPVLGGELFF,TGTGCCAGCAGCTCACCTGTACTCGGGGGGGAGCTGTTTTTT
many,TRBJ2-5,-,TRBV7-2,CASSPLRYGVETQYF,TGTGCCAGCAGCCCCCTTCGATACGGGGTAGAGACCCAGTACTTC
-,TRBJ1-1,-,TRBV7-3,CASSQDTARGPEAFF,TGTGCCAGCAGCCAAGATACCGCCAGGGGCCCTGAAGCTTTCTTT
-,TRBJ2-5,TRBD2,TRBV7-3,CASSLMSSGQETQYF,TGTGCCAGCAGCCTAATGTCTAGCGGCCAAGAGACCCAGTACTTC
-,TRBJ2-5,-,TRBV7-3,CASSRGVRETQYF,TGTGCCAGCAGCCGAGGGGTGAGGGAGACCCAGTACTTC
many,TRBJ1-5,-,TRBV10-2,CASSDPDLWNQPQHF,TGCGCCAGCAGTGACCCGGACCTATGGAATCAGCCCCAGCATTTT
-,TRBJ2-7,TRBD1,TRBV7-2,CASSRLTGTYEQYF,TGTGCCAGCAGCCGACTGACAGGGACCTACGAGCAGTACTTC
-,TRBJ1-1,-,TRBV29-1,CSVKGDIDTEAFF,TGCAGCGTAAAAGGGGACATTGACACTGAAGCTTTCTTT
many,TRBJ2-7,-,TRBV20-1,CSARVGPDYEQYF,TGCAGTGCTAGAGTTGGACCTGACTACGAGCAGTACTTC
many,TRBJ2-6,-,TRBV10-3,CAISESWGSWASPSGANVLTF,TGTGCCATCAGTGAGTCGTGGGGTTCGTGGGCCAGCCCCTCTGGGGCCAACGTCCTGACTTTC
few,TRBJ1-3,TRBD1,TRBV14,CASNTSRGQGNTIYF,TGTGCCAGCAATACGTCAAGGGGGCAAGGAAACACCATATATTTT
-,TRBJ1-4,-,TRBV10-3,CAISYNEKLFF,TGTGCCATCAGTTATAATGAAAAACTGTTTTTT
-,TRBJ1-6,TRBD1,TRBV4-3,CASSQVTGYNSPLHF,TGCGCCAGCAGCCAAGTGACAGGGTACAATTCACCCCTCCACTTT
-,TRBJ2-5,-,TRBV5-6,CASSLVGRTLQETQYF,TGTGCCAGCAGCTTGGTTGGGCGGACACTCCAAGAGACCCAGTACTTC
-,TRBJ1-4,-,TRBV4-3,CASSLDRINEKLFF,TGCGCCAGCAGCCTAGATCGGATTAATGAAAAACTGTTTTTT
-,TRBJ1-1,-,TRBV2,CAGHMDTTEAFF,TGTGCCGGGCACATGGATACCACTGAAGCTTTCTTT
-,TRBJ1-1,TRBD1,TRBV24-1,CATSTGGVDTEAFF,TGTGCCACCAGTACAGGGGGAGTCGACACTGAAGCTTTCTTT
few,TRBJ2-2,TRBD1,TRBV24-1,CATSEGGATGELFF,TGTGCCACCAGTGAAGGGGGCGCGACCGGGGAGCTGTTTTTT
few,TRBJ1-5,TRBD1,TRBV19,CASSIATGGQPQHF,TGTGCCAGTAGTATAGCGACAGGGGGCCAGCCCCAGCATTTT
many,TRBJ1-1,-,TRBV7-3,CASSYLEGEAFF,TGTGCCAGCAGCTATTTGGAGGGTGAAGCTTTCTTT
few,TRBJ2-2,TRBD1,TRBV5-1,CASSRGTERTGELFF,TGCGCCAGCAGCCGAGGGACAGAGCGCACCGGGGAGCTGTTTTTT
few,TRBJ1-1,-,TRBV7-3,CASRETTGNTEAFF,TGTGCCAGCAGAGAGACAACAGGGAATACTGAAGCTTTCTTT
-,TRBJ1-1,TRBD1,TRBV24-1,CASSYTPGQGAVDAFF,TGTGCCAGCAGTTACACTCCGGGACAGGGGGCGGTTGACGCTTTCTTT
-,TRBJ2-5,TRBD1,TRBV11-2,CASSPWTGVIETQYF,TGTGCCAGCAGCCCGTGGACAGGGGTGATAGAGACCCAGTACTTC
many,TRBJ1-2,TRBD1,TRBV7-8,CASSFQGARGYTF,TGTGCCAGCAGCTTCCAGGGGGCTCGGGGCTACACCTTC
many,TRBJ2-7,TRBD1,TRBV10-3,CAIRRQGAYEQYF,TGTGCCATCCGGAGACAGGGGGCCTACGAGCAGTACTTC
-,TRBJ1-4,TRBD1,TRBV7-9,CASSPEGAANEKLFF,TGTGCCAGCAGCCCCGAGGGGGCCGCTAATGAAAAACTGTTTTTT
-,TRBJ2-7,TRBD2,TRBV7-8,CASSQTGTSGVEQYF,TGTGCCAGCAGCCAAACCGGGACTAGCGGGGTCGAGCAGTACTTC
few,TRBJ1-6,-,TRBV4-1,CASSQPYYSYNSPLHF,TGCGCCAGCAGCCAACCCTACTACTCCTATAATTCACCCCTCCACTTT
many,TRBJ1-2,-,TRBV6-5,CASSREDRNYGYTF,TGTGCCAGCAGTCGGGAAGACAGGAACTATGGCTACACCTTC
-,TRBJ2-7,-,TRBV9,CASSVEGLWGEQYF,TGTGCCAGCAGCGTAGAAGGGCTCTGGGGAGAGCAGTACTTC
-,TRBJ1-2,-,TRBV3-1,CASSRSGWTEVSGYTF,TGTGCCAGCAGCCGATCCGGGTGGACAGAGGTTTCTGGCTACACCTTC
-,TRBJ2-6,-,TRBV10-3,CASKGIGANVLTF,TGTGCCAGCAAGGGCATTGGGGCCAACGTCCTGACTTTC
-,TRBJ1-3,TRBD1,TRBV12-3/TRBV12-4,CASRRGQALGGNTIYF,TGTGCCAGCAGGAGGGGACAGGCCCTTGGGGGAAACACCATATATTTT
-,TRBJ1-2,-,TRBV2,CASSQDIVQANYGYTF,TGTGCCAGCAGCCAAGATATAGTGCAGGCGAACTATGGCTACACCTTC
-,TRBJ2-2,-,TRBV4-3,CASSQDRYAGELFF,TGCGCCAGCAGCCAAGATCGATACGCCGGGGAGCTGTTTTTT
-,TRBJ2-5,TRBD1,TRBV29-1,CSVVDRAETQYF,TGCAGCGTGGTTGACAGGGCGGAGACCCAGTACTTC
-,TRBJ2-3,TRBD2,TRBV25-1,CASIDGTSGYTDTQYF,TGTGCCAGCATTGACGGGACTAGCGGATACACAGATACGCAGTATTTT
-,TRBJ2-7,-,TRBV9,CASSYSTESGDTYEQYF,TGTGCCAGCAGTTACTCTACCGAGAGCGGGGACACCTACGAGCAGTACTTC
-,TRBJ2-3,TRBD2,TRBV7-9,CASTELAGGSTDTQYF,TGTGCCAGCACCGAACTAGCGGGAGGGAGCACAGATACGCAGTATTTT
few,TRBJ2-5,-,TRBV12-3/TRBV12-4,CASSLWGAGAYQETQYF,TGTGCCAGCAGTTTATGGGGCGCGGGGGCCTACCAAGAGACCCAGTACTTC
few,TRBJ2-3,-,TRBV24-1,CATSDLSPDTQYF,TGTGCCACCAGTGATTTATCTCCAGATACGCAGTATTTT
-,TRBJ1-1,TRBD1,TRBV19,CASREKTGEYEGAFF,TGTGCCAGTAGAGAAAAGACAGGGGAGTATGAAGGAGCTTTCTTT
-,TRBJ2-3,-,TRBV10-3,CAISVSLVSTDTQYF,TGTGCCATCAGTGTTAGTCTGGTTAGCACAGATACGCAGTATTTT
many,TRBJ2-7,-,TRBV7-9,CASSLFLADYEQYF,TGTGCCAGCAGCTTATTCCTAGCAGACTACGAGCAGTACTTC
few,TRBJ2-2,TRBD1,TRBV7-2,CASSLGTGGLSGELFF,TGTGCCAGCAGCCTCGGGACAGGGGGCTTATCCGGGGAGCTGTTTTTT
few,TRBJ2-6,-,TRBV6-2/TRBV6-3,CASSWTYSGANVLTF,TGTGCCAGCAGCTGGACCTACTCTGGGGCCAACGTCCTGACTTTC